The entry that follows covers one T cell receptor (beta chain) sequence. Measured with immunoSEQ multiplex PCR; TCRdb has only the in-frame clones, and not every one. The repertoire holds approximately 15,000 clones, with 85% to 90% as singletons. The data were obtained in a study of blood T cell repertoires in COVID-19. This CDR3 comprises 15 residues. V lost 0 bases and J 8 bases, leaving 15 bases between the germline ends. CDR1 and CDR2 (germline): SGDLS, YYNGEE. The V gene is TRBV9, the J gene TRBJ2-1, with D uncertain. The material sequenced was peripheral blood. The source is a man between 60 and 70 years old with acute or convalescent COVID-19. Here the CDR3 reads CASSVGGRSVDEQFF. The CDR3 DNA is TGTGCCAGCAGCGTAGGAGGCAGAAGTGTGGATGAGCAGTTCTTC.